The 3 T cell receptor beta chains below all came from one sample that was sequenced in a study of blood T cell repertoires in COVID-19 (dated by TCRdb to the early 2020s). To prepare the library, the immunoSEQ multiplex PCR assay was applied. In TCRdb, the immuneACCESS table is reduced to in-frame sequences with V and J assigned. These tables do not hold every clone; where another copy was compared, an unresolved V gene accounts for under half, and the others remain unexplained. This sample lists just over 40,000 clones; about 80% were detected once. The top ten hold less than 3.5% of the sample. Sequences were obtained from peripheral blood. These TCRs come from a woman aged 55-69 years with acute or convalescent COVID-19.

This sequence joins TRBV5-5 and TRBJ1-2; 8 nucleotides match TRBD1. This CDR3 comprises 14 residues. CDR1 is SGHKS, CDR2 YYEKEE, per germline (reference sequence). J was trimmed by 6 bases and V by 3 bases; bases with no gene match: 7. The CDR3 bases are TGTGCCAGCAGCTCCTCGACAGGGGTGAATGGCTACACCTTC. This encodes CASSSSTGVNGYTF. The full variable domain, completed using reference TRBV5-5 and TRBJ1-2, is DAGVTQSPTHLIKTRGQQVTLRCSPISGHKSVSWYQQVLGQGPQFIFQYYEKEERGRGNFPDRFSARQFPNYSSELNVNALLLGDSALYLCASSSSTGVNGYTFGSGTRLTVV.

This rearrangement joins TRBV7-3 to TRBJ2-1, with 9 bases lining up with TRBD1. Germline CDR1 reads SGHTA; CDR2 reads FQGTGA. The CDR3 runs to 17 residues. The V and J ends lost 4 bases and 5 bases, in that order; junction bases with no gene match: 12. The CDR3 bases are TGTGCCAGCAGCTCTTCCGGGACAGGGTCCCCTGACAATGAGCAGTTCTTC. Translating gives CASSSSGTGSPDNEQFF.

V and J are TRBV24-1 and TRBJ2-3, with 8 bases aligning to TRBD1. CDR3 size: 16 residues. Germline V lookup: CDR1 KGHDR, CDR2 SFDVKD. The V gene end was trimmed by 3 bases and the J gene end by 0 bases; junction bases not matched to a gene: 4. Here the CDR3 DNA reads TGTGCCACCAGTGATCGCCGGGACAGGAGCACAGATACGCAGTATTTT. It codes for CATSDRRDRSTDTQYF.